This passage covers 27 T cell receptor beta chains from one sample sequenced in a study of blood T cell repertoires in COVID-19. Assay: immunoSEQ multiplex PCR; the TCRdb copy retains only in-frame clones and omits some. The repertoire holds almost 250,000 clones, about 89% seen once, with roughly 3.7% in the top ten. The sequencing input was PBMCs or T cells enriched from blood (not recorded which). These receptor sequences come from a woman aged 25-40 years who had recovered from COVID-19.

The V gene is TRBV24-1, the J gene TRBJ1-5; the D gene is possibly TRBD1 (5 bases). The CDR3 sequence is 13 residues long. CDR1 is KGHDR, CDR2 SFDVKD, per germline. Trimming left V 4 bases short and J 11 bases short, with 14 bases between. The CDR3 DNA reads as TGTGCCACCAGTGAGGCCGGGGGTGTAGCCCAGCATTTT. This codes for CATSEAGGVAQHF.

The chain's CDR3 is CASSQDLDFRRGRNEQYF. For the CDR3, the DNA is TGTGCCAGCAGCCAAGATCTGGACTTCCGGAGGGGGCGGAACGAGCAGTACTTC. The rearrangement joins TRBV3-1 (or the pseudogene TRBV3-2) to TRBJ2-7; tentatively, D is TRBD1 (7 bases). Germline CDR1 is LGHDT and CDR2 is YNNKEL (reference sequence). Trimming stripped 0 bases from V and 5 bases from J, with 23 bases between. The CDR3 is 18 residues long.

The gene calls are TRBV25-1 and TRBJ1-1; D not certain. Germline V gives CDR1 MGHDK, CDR2 SYGVNS. The CDR3 is 11 residues long. Trimming cost V 7 bases and J 5 bases, with 8 bases left between them. The DNA for the CDR3 is TGTGCCAGCACCCATTTGACTGAAGCTTTCTTT. This gives the protein CASTHLTEAFF.

This chain connects TRBV18 to TRBJ2-7; 10 positions agree with TRBD2. The germline CDR1 and CDR2 sequences are KGHSH and LQKENI. CDR3 length equals 16 residues. The V gene end was trimmed by 3 bases and the J gene end by 3 bases; junction bases not matched to a gene: 8. CDR3 in amino acids: CASSPSGGTSVYEQYF. CDR3 nucleotides: TGTGCCAGCTCACCCTCCGGCGGGACTAGCGTCTACGAGCAGTACTTC.

The gene calls are TRBV28 and TRBJ1-2; the match to TRBD1 covers 7 bases. V trimming: 5 bases; J trimming: 4 bases; junction bases outside the gene matches: 4. This CDR3 is built from 13 residues. Looked up from germline, CDR1 is MDHEN and CDR2 is SYDVKM. DNA for the CDR3: TGTGCCAGCAGTCCGGGACAGCCCTATGGCTACACCTTC. This sequence encodes CASSPGQPYGYTF.

The table lists this clone with a count of one. V usage is TRBV28 and J usage is TRBJ1-3; perhaps TRBD1 as D (6 bases). The CDR3 has 15 amino acids. V was clipped by 3 bases and J by 0 bases, with 9 bases between them. Germline CDR1 is MDHEN and CDR2 is SYDVKM. CDR3 protein: CASSLGQASGNTIYF. The DNA for the CDR3 is TGTGCCAGCAGTTTGGGACAAGCCTCTGGAAACACCATATATTTT.

The chain has TRBV7-9 and TRBJ1-1; 10 bases match TRBD1. The length of the CDR3 is 17 residues. J lost 5 bases, V lost 2 bases, and 11 bases had no gene match. Germline loops: CDR1 SEHNR, CDR2 FQNEAQ (reference sequence). Written as DNA, the CDR3 is TGTGCCAGCAGCTTAAGGGTGATTGGACAGGGGGAAACTGAAGCTTTCTTT. It translates to CASSLRVIGQGETEAFF.

CDR3 sequence (DNA): TGTGCCAGCAGCTTCGGTATCTGGGATACGCAGTATTTT. Translation: CASSFGIWDTQYF. This chain links TRBV7-6 with TRBJ2-3; D remains ambiguous. V was trimmed by 3 bases and J by 6 bases, leaving 10 bases between them. The CDR3 totals 13 residues. The germline V gene has CDR1 SGHVS and CDR2 FNYEAQ.

This clone came up a few times. This chain uses TRBV20-1 with TRBJ2-1, with D tentatively TRBD2 (6 bases). The CDR3 sequence is 14 residues long. CDR1 and CDR2 from the germline V gene are DFQATT and SNEGSKA (reference sequence). Trimming removed 3 bases from V and 10 bases from J, with 19 bases in between. CDR3 residues: CSASLVRDFPEQFF. CDR3 DNA sequence: TGCAGTGCTAGTTTGGTAAGGGACTTTCCGGAGCAGTTCTTC.

DNA of the CDR3: TGTGCCAGTACCTTGGGGGGGGGCTCCTACAATGAGCAGTTCTTC. Amino acids: CASTLGGGSYNEQFF. This chain uses TRBV19 with TRBJ2-1, with 7 bases identical to TRBD2. Germline V gene data show CDR1 as LNHDA and CDR2 as SQIVND (reference sequence). The CDR3 length is 15 residues. Losses at the gene ends were 7 bases for V and 0 bases for J; bases not matched to a gene: 6.

The CDR3 sequence is CASRKQGWNTEAFF. CDR3 nucleotide sequence: TGTGCCAGCAGGAAACAGGGGTGGAACACTGAAGCTTTCTTT. The chain has TRBV28 and TRBJ1-1; 7 bases agree with TRBD1. CDR3 length: 14 amino acids. V lost 6 bases and J lost 1; bases outside the gene matches: 5. The germline CDR1 and CDR2 sequences are MDHEN and SYDVKM.

The V and J genes are TRBV10-3 and TRBJ1-1; 9 nucleotides match TRBD1. Trimming removed 6 bases from V and 2 bases from J; junction bases left unmatched: 1. CDR1 and CDR2 (germline): ENHRY, SYGVKD. There are 13 residues in the CDR3. CDR3 coding DNA: TGTGCCATCAGGGACAGGGGAAACACTGAAGCTTTCTTT. This translates into CAIRDRGNTEAFF.

The chain couples TRBV6-6 to TRBJ1-1; D gene uncertain. Germline-derived CDR1 and CDR2 are MNHNY and SVGAGI (reference sequence). Deletions cut 7 bases from V and 4 bases from J, with 10 bases between. This CDR3 has 12 residues. CDR3 region: CASTLGSTEAFF. The CDR3 DNA sequence: TGTGCCAGCACCCTCGGGTCCACTGAAGCTTTCTTT.

The V gene is TRBV19, the J gene TRBJ1-1; 7 bases are shared with TRBD1. The germline CDR1 and CDR2 sequences are LNHDA and SQIVND (reference sequence). With 7 bases clipped from V and 11 bases from J, the junction kept 7 bases outside the gene matches. The CDR3 runs to 11 residues. The CDR3 nucleotides are TGTGCCAGTATAACCAGGGGGACGGCTTTCTTT. Translation: CASITRGTAFF.

The chain has TRBV4-1 and TRBJ2-1; a possible D gene is TRBD1 (6 bases). Germline CDR1 MGHRA, CDR2 YSYEKL. The CDR3 contains 15 residues. V lost 4 bases, J lost 4 bases, and 14 bases lay in between. This CDR3 reads CASSREQGPYNEQFF. CDR3 nucleotide sequence: TGCGCCAGCAGCCGAGAACAGGGACCTTACAATGAGCAGTTCTTC.

The genes are TRBV5-1 and TRBJ2-5; 7 bases are shared with TRBD1. Germline V gives CDR1 SGHRS, CDR2 YFSETQ. This CDR3 has 15 residues. The trim removed 0 bases at V and 1 base at J, leaving 3 bases unmatched. The CDR3 loop is CASSLAPGGQETQYF. DNA for the CDR3: TGCGCCAGCAGCTTGGCTCCAGGGGGCCAAGAGACCCAGTACTTC.

CDR3 residues: CASLAGGDYGEEQFF. The CDR3 coding sequence is TGTGCCAGCCTAGCGGGCGGAGATTATGGGGAAGAGCAGTTCTTC. V is TRBV5-4 and J is TRBJ2-1, with TRBD2 matching 8 bases. The CDR3 length is 15 residues. V was pared by 7 bases and J by 10 bases, with 16 bases of the junction left unmatched. Germline CDR1 reads SGHNT; CDR2 reads YYREEE (reference sequence).

The chain combines TRBV4-3 with TRBJ1-3; D not certain. The V end was cut by 2 bases, the J end by 0 bases, with 5 bases between. The CDR3 consists of 14 residues. Germline CDR1 and CDR2: LGHNA and YSLEER. This CDR3 is CASSQTFSGNTIYF. The CDR3 DNA reads TGCGCCAGCAGCCAAACTTTCTCTGGAAACACCATATATTTT.

This sequence joins TRBV5-4 and TRBJ2-3; 11 bases are shared with TRBD2. CDR3 length: 13 amino acids. J lost 6 bases, V lost 4 bases, and 1 base had no gene match. Germline V gene lookup returns CDR1 SGHNT and CDR2 YYREEE (reference sequence). The CDR3 sequence: CASSIAGGDTQYF. The CDR3 DNA is TGTGCCAGCAGCATAGCGGGAGGGGATACGCAGTATTTT.

The chain recombines TRBV11-2 with TRBJ2-1; TRBD2 might be the D (6 bases). V lost 1 base and J lost 8, with 12 bases in between. This CDR3 is built from 14 residues. Germline lookup yields CDR1 SGHAT and CDR2 FQNNGV. Written as DNA, the CDR3 is TGTGCCAGCAGCTTAGCCACCGCGGGACATGAGCAGTTCTTC. As protein: CASSLATAGHEQFF.

The gene calls are TRBV5-4 and TRBJ2-1; TRBD2 aligns across 11 bases. The CDR3 covers 16 residues. Germline V CDR1 and CDR2: SGHNT, YYREEE (reference sequence). V gave up 3 bases and J gave up 8 bases; unmatched junction bases: 10. The CDR3 is CASSWATSGRVDEQFF. The CDR3 bases are TGTGCCAGCAGCTGGGCCACTAGCGGGAGAGTCGATGAGCAGTTCTTC.

The rearrangement uses TRBV25-1 and TRBJ1-2; D might be TRBD1 (5 bases). Between the trimmed V and J ends, which lost 4 bases and 7 bases, there was a span of 13 bases. The CDR3 totals 13 residues. Looked up from germline, CDR1 is MGHDK and CDR2 is SYGVNS. In nucleotides, the CDR3 is TGTGCCAGCAGTGCCTACGGGGGAGGTGGCTACACCTTC. This gives the protein CASSAYGGGGYTF.

The V gene is TRBV28, the J gene TRBJ1-4; 9 positions match TRBD1. V lost 5 bases and J lost 8; bases outside the gene matches: 9. Looked up from germline, CDR1 is MDHEN and CDR2 is SYDVKM. CDR3 length equals 15 residues. For the CDR3, the DNA is TGTGCCAGCAGTCCCCCCCCCGGGACAGGGGAAAAACTGTTTTTT. Translating it yields CASSPPPGTGEKLFF.

The genes are TRBV6-5 and TRBJ2-7; no clear D gene. Germline assignment: CDR1 MNHEY and CDR2 SVGAGI. The CDR3 is made up of 14 amino acids. The ends were cut back, 1 base at V and 0 bases at J, with 7 bases in the middle. CDR3 DNA: TGTGCCAGCAGTTACTATCAGGACTCCTACGAGCAGTACTTC. Amino acids: CASSYYQDSYEQYF.

This chain links TRBV11-2 with TRBJ1-2; TRBD1 agrees at 9 bases. The J segment lost 4 bases and the V segment lost 2 bases, leaving 2 bases of the junction unmatched. The length of the CDR3 is 14 residues. Germline CDR1 SGHAT, CDR2 FQNNGV. The CDR3 here is CASSLTTGGYGYTF. As DNA, the CDR3 is TGTGCCAGCAGCTTAACGACAGGGGGCTATGGCTACACCTTC.

The rearrangement joins TRBV27 to TRBJ1-2; TRBD1 might be the D (5 bases). V was pared by 3 bases and J by 2 bases, with 7 bases between. This CDR3 contains 13 residues. Germline CDR1 MNHEY, CDR2 SMNVEV (reference sequence). The CDR3 loop is CASSFKGNYGYTF. In nucleotides, the CDR3 is TGTGCCAGCAGTTTTAAGGGGAACTATGGCTACACCTTC.

This sequence joins TRBV27 and TRBJ2-3; TRBD2 agrees at 8 bases. This CDR3 contains 16 residues. The V gene's germline CDR1 is MNHEY and CDR2 SMNVEV (reference sequence). V was clipped by 1 base and J by 4 bases; unmatched bases: 7. CDR3 bases: TGTGCCAGCAGTTTATTTCAAGCGGGAGCGGCAGATACGCAGTATTTT. Its protein product is CASSLFQAGAADTQYF.